Each of the 14 T cell receptor beta chains below was sequenced from the same sample in a study of shared clonotypes between healthy human individuals. TCRdb keeps only in-frame clones here, not all; method: immunoSEQ multiplex PCR. The sample includes roughly 2.6 million clones, more than 90% seen only once; the top ten take under 0.15%. The sample comprised naive CD4+ T cells sorted from blood. Subset meaning: CD45RA+ positively selected. The source of these receptors is a man aged 18 to 35 in good health.

In DNA form, the CDR3 reads TGTGCCAGTACAGGGTGGGGCACAGATACGCAGTATTTT. Its protein is CASTGWGTDTQYF. V is TRBV6-6 and J is TRBJ2-3, with a tentative D call TRBD1 (6 bases). The CDR3 loop spans 13 amino acids. Per germline, CDR1 MNHNY and CDR2 SVGAGI (reference sequence). Trimming removed 9 bases at V and 1 base at J, with 11 bases between.

The V gene is TRBV4-1, the J gene TRBJ2-7; D might be TRBD1 (6 bases). From germline, CDR1 is MGHRA and CDR2 YSYEKL. V gave up 3 bases and J gave up 2 bases, with 14 bases separating them. The CDR3 is 15 residues long. CDR3 in amino acids: CASSHSTGPTYEQYF. The CDR3 region has the DNA TGCGCCAGCAGCCATTCGACAGGCCCGACCTACGAGCAGTACTTC.

The V and J genes are TRBV10-3 and TRBJ2-7; 9 nucleotides align to TRBD1. CDR1 and CDR2 from the germline V gene are ENHRY and SYGVKD. The CDR3 is 16 residues long. The trim removed 4 bases at V and 4 bases at J, leaving 11 bases unmatched. DNA for the CDR3: TGTGCCATCAGTGGGCCGACCGGGACAGGGTCGTACGAGCAGTACTTC. Translating it yields CAISGPTGTGSYEQYF.

The rearrangement links TRBV27 to TRBJ1-2; no definite D call. The CDR3 covers 12 residues. V lost 5 bases and J lost 7, with 11 bases in between. Germline V gene lookup returns CDR1 MNHEY and CDR2 SMNVEV (reference sequence). CDR3 bases: TGTGCCAGCAGTCCCTACGGGTCTGGCTACACCTTC. Its translation: CASSPYGSGYTF.

The V and J genes are TRBV19 and TRBJ2-7; a weak D match, TRBD2 (6 bases). V shed 6 bases and J shed 0 bases, with 15 bases lying between them. The CDR3 loop spans 15 amino acids. Germline values: CDR1 LNHDA, CDR2 SQIVND (reference sequence). The CDR3 region has the DNA TGTGCCAGTAGCACAACGGGACTGTCCTCCTACGAGCAGTACTTC. Encoded protein: CASSTTGLSSYEQYF.

The V gene is TRBV5-4, the J gene TRBJ2-1; the D is unclear. CDR3 size: 12 residues. V was clipped by 1 base and J by 12 bases, with 11 bases between them. The germline gives CDR1 SGHNT, CDR2 YYREEE (reference sequence). The CDR3 here is CASSLIGLGQFF. Written as DNA, the CDR3 is TGTGCCAGCAGCTTGATAGGGTTAGGGCAGTTCTTC.

The V and J genes are TRBV6-7 and TRBJ2-1; no clear D. TRBV6-7 carries the ORF label, with uncertain function. With 6 bases removed from V and 0 bases from J, the gap between germline ends came to 12 bases. The CDR3 runs 15 residues. CDR3 residues: CASRGLRISYNEQFF. The CDR3 DNA follows: TGTGCCAGCAGGGGTTTAAGGATCTCCTACAATGAGCAGTTCTTC.

This chain links TRBV5-6 with TRBJ1-6; TRBD1 aligns across 7 bases. The CDR3 length is 13 residues. CDR1 and CDR2 (germline): SGHDT, YYEEEE. V lost 3 bases, J lost 10 bases, and 4 bases stayed unmatched. The CDR3 region is CASSSTGKSPLHF. CDR3 bases: TGTGCCAGCAGCTCGACAGGGAAATCACCCCTCCACTTT.

This chain connects TRBV21-1 to TRBJ2-3. TRBV21-1 corresponds to a pseudogene. CDR3 size: 17 residues. The DNA for the CDR3 is TGTGCCAGCAGCAAATACAGTCCCGACTCTAGCACAGATACGCAGTATTTT. It translates to CASSKYSPDSSTDTQYF.

As DNA, the CDR3 is TGTGCCAGCAGTTGGGGCGTTTTGAACACTGAAGCTTTCTTT. Translation: CASSWGVLNTEAFF. The V gene is TRBV27, the J gene TRBJ1-1; weak D call: TRBD1 (5 bases). CDR1 is MNHEY, CDR2 SMNVEV, per germline (reference sequence). Trimming took off 4 bases at V and 0 bases at J, with 9 bases between the two ends. The CDR3 is 14 residues long.

Comments on this clone: The same CDR3 arises from other DNA sequences in this sample as well. J is TRBJ1-2 and V is TRBV2, with 7 bases that match TRBD1. CDR3 length: 15 residues. CDR1 and CDR2 (germline): SNHLY, FYNNEI. The J segment lost 6 bases and the V segment lost 6 bases, leaving 13 bases of the junction unmatched. As DNA, the CDR3 is TGTGCCAGCAGCCCTACGGCAGGGGGGGGAAATGGCTACACCTTC. Residues: CASSPTAGGGNGYTF. Looking up the rest from reference TRBV2 and TRBJ1-2 gives the full variable domain: EPEVTQTPSHQVTQMGQEVILRCVPISNHLYFYWYRQILGQKVEFLVSFYNNEISEKSEIFDDQFSVERPDGSNFTLKIRSTKLEDSAMYFCASSPTAGGGNGYTFGSGTRLTVV.

The chain has TRBV23-1 and TRBJ2-4, with 9 positions matching TRBD2. TRBV23-1 carries the ORF label, with uncertain function. The length of the CDR3 is 14 residues. V gave up 3 bases and J gave up 9 bases; unmatched junction bases: 6. The chain's CDR3 is CASSQPSGELIQYF. The CDR3 coding sequence is TGCGCCAGCAGTCAGCCTAGCGGGGAACTCATTCAGTACTTC.

On this clone: In the same sample, other DNA sequences code for this CDR3. The chain recombines TRBV5-1 with TRBJ2-1, with D perhaps TRBD2 (5 bases). Germline V CDR1 and CDR2: SGHRS, YFSETQ. The CDR3 spans 15 residues. With 2 bases removed from V and 0 bases from J, the gap between germline ends came to 9 bases. CDR3 sequence (DNA): TGCGCCAGCAGCTTTGAGGGAGTCTCCTACAATGAGCAGTTCTTC. Translation: CASSFEGVSYNEQFF.

The chain combines TRBV7-8 with TRBJ2-7; D might be TRBD2 (5 bases). The CDR3 covers 18 residues. The V and J ends lost 5 bases and 3 bases respectively, with 26 bases between them. Germline assignment: CDR1 SGHVS and CDR2 FQNEAQ. The CDR3 region has the DNA TGTGCCAGCAGCCCTGACTCCGCTCGGCTAGCTGCCATCTACGAGCAGTACTTC. It translates to CASSPDSARLAAIYEQYF.